This is a list of T cell receptor beta chains from one sample in a study of T-cell reconstitution after alpha-beta-depleted transplantation in children. TCRdb ran MiXCR on the PCR reads and lists one entry per CDR3 protein. The sample includes roughly 790,000 distinct CDR3 sequences, 15% to 20% of them seen just once. The sample was PBMCs, mostly from graft donor cells, taken 360 days after TCRalphabeta/CD19-depleted stem cell transplant. These receptors were taken from a male patient younger than 18 who had a stem cell transplant for acute lymphoblastic leukemia, so the T cells may come from the graft donor. CDR3s include the opening cysteine and the closing phenylalanine or tryptophan. Each record gives: J gene, V gene, D gene, clone size, CDR3 protein, CDR3 DNA. D genes are given only for firm matches. Size is omitted from some rows. Given values are once, few, many or a class for expanded clones.

TRBJ1-1,TRBV7-3,.,.,CASSLVVGDTEAFF,TGTGCCAGCAGCTTAGTCGTGGGGGACACTGAAGCTTTCTTT
TRBJ1-2,TRBV5-1,TRBD1,few,CASSPPGQRGGYTF,TGCGCCAGCAGCCCCCCGGGACAGAGGGGCGGCTACACCTTC
TRBJ2-1,TRBV7-9,TRBD1,.,CASTRGTGGNEQFF,TGTGCCAGCACCCGTGGGACAGGGGGTAATGAGCAGTTCTTC
TRBJ2-7,TRBV11-2,.,few,CASRSPNPSRDLSYEQYF,TGTGCCAGCAGGTCGCCGAACCCGAGCAGAGACCTGTCCTACGAGCAGTACTTC
TRBJ1-1,TRBV7-9,.,.,CASSAKSPGWPNTEAFF,TGTGCCAGCAGCGCAAAGTCCCCGGGGTGGCCGAACACTGAAGCTTTCTTT
TRBJ2-1,TRBV4-2,TRBD2,.,CASSQDPGLAGNEQFF,TGTGCCAGCAGCCAAGACCCGGGACTAGCAGGCAATGAGCAGTTCTTC
TRBJ1-1,TRBV27,.,.,CASSPSRGRTRGTEAFF,TGTGCCAGCAGTCCATCCCGCGGACGTACTCGAGGGACTGAAGCTTTCTTT
TRBJ2-5,TRBV12-3/TRBV12-4,.,.,CASSFRTEEETQYF,TGTGCCAGCAGTTTCAGGACAGAGGAAGAGACCCAGTACTTC
TRBJ2-5,TRBV7-9,TRBD1,.,CASSLALRGRETQYF,TGTGCCAGCAGCTTAGCGCTCAGGGGGCGAGAGACCCAGTACTTC
TRBJ1-5,TRBV20-1,.,.,CSARHSNQPQHF,TGCAGTGCTAGGCACAGCAATCAGCCCCAGCATTTT
TRBJ2-5,TRBV3-1,TRBD2,.,CASSQDQSWVAGGRETQYF,TGTGCCAGCAGCCAAGACCAATCCTGGGTAGCGGGAGGGAGGGAGACCCAGTACTTC
TRBJ2-7,TRBV11-2,.,few,CASSPRTRRRPEQYF,TGTGCCAGCAGCCCTCGGACGCGACGTAGACCCGAGCAGTACTTC